This TCR beta chain was captured by sequencing in a study of blood T cell repertoires in COVID-19. On the study more broadly: Donors in Cohort 3 counted as recovered after two negative PCRs, clearance, or symptom resolution.

Each participant's cohort was designated according to participant-reported clinical history. Profiling relied on immunoSEQ multiplex PCR, and the TCRdb table lists in-frame clones only, not all of them. This table holds around 200,000 clones, roughly nine tenths found once. Germline values: CDR1 LGHNA, CDR2 YSLEER. The CDR3 length is 19 residues. The ends lost 0 bases at V and 1 base at J; junction bases unmatched: 9. The chain has TRBV4-3 and TRBJ2-3; 11 nucleotides line up with TRBD2. Sample: PBMCs or T cells enriched from blood (not recorded which). The receptor's source is a woman aged 50 to 60 in a cohort exposed to, infected with or recovered from COVID-19 (not recorded which). The chain's CDR3 is CASSQEKLAGARGTDTQYF. CDR3 nucleotides: TGCGCCAGCAGCCAAGAAAAACTAGCGGGGGCCCGGGGCACAGATACGCAGTATTTT.